These 18 T cell receptor beta chains came from one sample sequenced in a study of T cell responses to AZD1222 COVID-19 vaccine. Generated by immunoSEQ multiplex PCR, the TCRdb table keeps only in-frame clones and is missing some. The sample lists about 270,000 clones; 90% to 95% were seen once. The source material was peripheral blood, sampled 28 days after the second AZD1222 dose. These receptors originate from an adult who received the AZD1222 COVID-19 vaccine.

This chain uses TRBV19 with TRBJ1-3, with D unclear. CDR3 size: 15 residues. V lost 2 bases, J lost 2 bases, and 10 bases lay in between. CDR1 is LNHDA and CDR2 is SQIVND in the germline V gene (reference sequence). For the CDR3, the DNA is TGTGCCAGTAGTATACTCAGCCAGCCTGGAAACACCATATATTTT. It specifies CASSILSQPGNTIYF.

The CDR3 nucleotides are TGTGCCAGCAGCCATGGCCTACAGGGTAACGAGCAGTACTTC. It encodes CASSHGLQGNEQYF. The V call is TRBV3-1 (or the pseudogene TRBV3-2), the J call TRBJ2-7; perhaps TRBD1 as D (6 bases). V lost 3 bases to trimming and J lost 5 bases, with 14 bases between them. CDR3 size: 14 residues. Looked up from germline, CDR1 is LGHDT and CDR2 is YNNKEL (reference sequence).

The genes are TRBV7-3 and TRBJ2-1; TRBD2 matches at 11 bases. V shed 4 bases and J 4 bases; nucleotides not matched to a gene: 3. Per the germline V gene, CDR1 is SGHTA and CDR2 is FQGTGA. CDR3 length: 15 amino acids. This CDR3 is CASSSLAGGYNEQFF. The CDR3 DNA reads TGTGCCAGCAGCTCCCTAGCGGGAGGTTACAATGAGCAGTTCTTC.

The chain recombines TRBV5-4 with TRBJ1-6, with D maybe TRBD1 (5 bases). CDR3 length equals 16 residues. CDR1 and CDR2 (germline): SGHNT, YYREEE (reference sequence). V shed 1 base and J shed 6 bases, with 14 bases lying between them. CDR3 sequence (DNA): TGTGCCAGCAGCTTGTGGGGACGGACCTTTAATTCACCCCTCCACTTT. It codes for CASSLWGRTFNSPLHF.

The chain couples TRBV4-1 to TRBJ2-7, with 7 bases fitting TRBD2. CDR1 and CDR2 (germline): MGHRA, YSYEKL. The length of the CDR3 is 13 residues. The trim removed 1 base at V and 5 bases at J, leaving 2 bases unmatched. The CDR3: CASSQAGGDEQYF. CDR3 coding DNA: TGCGCCAGCAGCCAAGCGGGGGGTGACGAGCAGTACTTC.

The rearrangement links TRBV18 to TRBJ1-5, with unresolved D. Germline V gives CDR1 KGHSH, CDR2 LQKENI. This CDR3 has 16 residues. The germline V and J ends were trimmed by 3 bases and 0 bases, with 12 bases remaining between them. The CDR3 DNA reads as TGTGCCAGCTCACCGACCTGGACGGATAGCAATCAGCCCCAGCATTTT. Amino acids: CASSPTWTDSNQPQHF.

The rearrangement uses TRBV11-2 and TRBJ1-2; tentatively, D is TRBD1 (5 bases). The V end was cut by 5 bases, the J end by 6 bases, with 13 bases between. The germline gives CDR1 SGHAT, CDR2 FQNNGV. This CDR3 has 13 amino acids. CDR3 amino acids: CASSITPGDGYTF. The CDR3 region has the DNA TGTGCCAGCAGCATAACGCCGGGGGATGGCTACACCTTC.

V and J are TRBV7-9 and TRBJ2-5; D remains ambiguous. The CDR3 covers 14 residues. Germline V gene data show CDR1 as SEHNR and CDR2 as FQNEAQ (reference sequence). V lost 4 bases to trimming and J lost 2 bases, with 11 bases between them. The CDR3 region is CASSSRALQETQYF. Here the CDR3 DNA reads TGTGCCAGCAGCTCCCGGGCCTTACAAGAGACCCAGTACTTC.

The chain recombines TRBV28 with TRBJ2-1; D possibly corresponds to TRBD2 (7 bases). The CDR3 consists of 16 residues. Trimming took 6 bases from V and 5 from J, leaving 20 bases between them. CDR1 is MDHEN and CDR2 is SYDVKM in the germline V gene. CDR3 residues: CASRTFGAGAHNEQFF. CDR3 sequence (DNA): TGTGCCAGCAGGACCTTCGGCGCGGGGGCCCACAATGAGCAGTTCTTC.

The chain joins TRBV21-1 to TRBJ2-7; the table assigns TRBD1, which was not confirmed against the DNA. TRBV21-1 corresponds to a pseudogene. The CDR3 runs 16 residues. The CDR3 DNA reads as TGTGCCAGCAGGAGGACAGGGACCCCTCCCTCCTACGAGCAGTACTTC. Residues: CASRRTGTPPSYEQYF.

This clone was detected only once. The chain is built from TRBV5-4 and TRBJ1-4; possible D gene TRBD1, 6 bases. Trimming took off 4 bases at V and 8 bases at J, with 15 bases between the two ends. CDR3 length: 14 amino acids. CDR1 is SGHNT, CDR2 YYREEE, per germline (reference sequence). CDR3 coding DNA: TGTGCCAGCAGCCCATTCCCAGGGGAAGAAAAACTGTTTTTT. It encodes CASSPFPGEEKLFF.

The chain combines TRBV9 with TRBJ2-5; 7 nucleotides align to TRBD2. This CDR3 is 14 amino acids long. Germline trimming cut 1 base from V and 4 bases from J; bases unmatched to any gene: 4. The germline gives CDR1 SGDLS, CDR2 YYNGEE. The CDR3 nucleotides are TGTGCCAGCAGCGTAACGTGGGGGGGAGAGACCCAGTACTTC. It is translated as CASSVTWGGETQYF.

The chain combines TRBV9 with TRBJ2-1; D not certain. The germline CDR1 and CDR2 sequences are SGDLS and YYNGEE. Trimming stripped 5 bases from V and 3 bases from J, with 15 bases between. The CDR3 consists of 15 residues. The DNA for the CDR3 is TGTGCCAGCAGTCGGACCACTGATAGCTACAATGAGCAGTTCTTC. This translates into CASSRTTDSYNEQFF.

The V and J genes are TRBV3-1 (or the pseudogene TRBV3-2) and TRBJ1-1; D gene ambiguous. The CDR3 consists of 14 residues. Germline CDR1 LGHDT, CDR2 YNNKEL (reference sequence). Trimming took off 4 bases at V and 2 bases at J, with 11 bases between the two ends. The CDR3 reads CASSLSTRNTEAFF. The CDR3 nucleotides read TGTGCCAGCAGCCTTTCGACAAGAAACACTGAAGCTTTCTTT.

The gene calls are TRBV4-2 and TRBJ1-3; possible D gene TRBD1, 6 bases. The V gene lost 4 bases and the J gene lost 0 bases, with 13 bases spanning the gap. This CDR3 is 16 amino acids long. In germline, CDR1 is LGHNA, CDR2 YNFKEQ. CDR3: CASSRSTGNSGNTIYF. The CDR3, as DNA: TGTGCCAGCAGCCGTTCGACAGGTAACTCTGGAAACACCATATATTTT.

J is TRBJ1-2 and V is TRBV6-2 or TRBV6-3; D is unclear. Germline CDR1 MNHEY, CDR2 SVGEGT. The length of the CDR3 is 15 residues. The V and J ends lost 0 bases and 4 bases respectively, with 12 bases between them. The CDR3 reads CASSYSKFRPYGYTF. CDR3 sequence (DNA): TGTGCCAGCAGTTACTCGAAGTTCCGGCCCTATGGCTACACCTTC.

The J gene is TRBJ1-1, the V gene TRBV19; a weak D match, TRBD1 (5 bases). The germline V gene has CDR1 LNHDA and CDR2 SQIVND (reference sequence). The CDR3 extends over 13 amino acids. V gave up 5 bases and J gave up 5 bases, with 12 bases separating them. The CDR3 sequence is CASSGQGWTEAFF. For the CDR3, the DNA is TGTGCCAGTAGTGGGCAGGGATGGACTGAAGCTTTCTTT.

The V and J genes are TRBV2 and TRBJ2-7; D is unclear. Between the trimmed V and J ends, which lost 8 bases and 0 bases, there was a span of 14 bases. Germline CDR1 is SNHLY and CDR2 is FYNNEI. The CDR3 runs to 14 residues. CDR3 amino acids: CASLPRPSSYEQYF. The CDR3 DNA follows: TGTGCCAGCCTGCCCCGGCCAAGCTCCTACGAGCAGTACTTC. The full variable domain, with the rest looked up from reference TRBV2 and TRBJ2-7, is EPEVTQTPSHQVTQMGQEVILRCVPISNHLYFYWYRQILGQKVEFLVSFYNNEISEKSEIFDDQFSVERPDGSNFTLKIRSTKLEDSAMYFCASLPRPSSYEQYFGPGTRLTVT.